The clone carrying this T cell receptor beta chain occurred once. The assay was immunoSEQ multiplex PCR, and TCRdb's table has in-frame clones only and misses some. Of about 250,000 clones in the sample, approximately 83% were seen once. Trimming shortened V by 0 bases and J by 4 bases, and 12 bases separated the two germline ends. Germline V CDR1 and CDR2: MNHEY, SVGAGI. This CDR3 region has 15 residues. The source of the sample is a study of blood T cell repertoires in COVID-19. As for the study in general: COVID-19 samples from acute and convalescent phases originated in the United States, Italy and Spain.

Sample: PBMCs or T cells enriched from blood (not recorded which). This receptor was obtained from a man aged 45 to 65 who had recovered from COVID-19. The chain is built from TRBV6-5 and TRBJ1-1; a possible D gene is TRBD1 (5 bases). The CDR3 DNA sequence: TGTGCCAGCAGTTACTCAGGGGTAGTGAGCACTGAAGCTTTCTTT. Protein sequence: CASSYSGVVSTEAFF.